This T cell receptor beta chain was identified during a study of Ad26.COV2.S vaccination and SARS-CoV-2 variants. Overall study: Dosing was one shot or two shots 56 days apart. Whole-study results and caveats: People who got the vaccine or the placebo had similar non-spike TCR breadth. Substantial response breadth was reportedly seen for spike-specific CD8+ and CD4+ T cells after vaccination.

Treatment described: about 20 received Ad26.COV2.S at low or high dose, single or two shots; 5 received placebo; per-sample allocation not given. It was on day 63 after the first vaccine or placebo injection that samples were taken. This adult donor, from Boston, was 18-55 years old. Profiling relied on immunoSEQ multiplex PCR, and the TCRdb table lists in-frame clones only, not all of them. Counted here are 300,000 to 450,000 clones, roughly 81% occurring once; the ten biggest clones make up less than 4%. This clone was counted a few times. The antigen is undetermined. With 5 bases removed from V and 5 bases from J, the gap between germline ends came to 12 bases. The CDR3 has 14 amino acids. The germline V gene has CDR1 SGHTA and CDR2 FQGNSA.

V gene TRBV7-2 combines with J gene TRBJ1-4; the D is unclear. Sequenced material: peripheral blood, taken in a trial of Ad26.COV2.S vaccine versus placebo. The receptor was derived from a person between 18 and 65 years old who received the Ad26.COV2.S COVID-19 vaccine or a placebo. CDR3 sequence: CASSPSRTNEKLFF. DNA for the CDR3: TGTGCCAGCAGCCCCTCTCGAACCAATGAAAAACTGTTTTTT.